The clone carrying this T cell receptor beta chain was seen more than once but under ten times. Assay: immunoSEQ multiplex PCR; the TCRdb copy retains only in-frame clones and omits some. The profile shows some 150,000 clones, almost 80% of them singletons. The data were taken from a study of blood T cell repertoires in COVID-19. Trimming at V came to 8 bases and at J to 4 bases, leaving 3 bases not matched to a gene. This CDR3 is 14 amino acids long. Germline V gene data show CDR1 as MNHEY and CDR2 as SVGAGI. The rearrangement uses TRBV6-5 and TRBJ1-6; 9 bases are a match to TRBD1. The sequence derives from a man aged 50-59 years with active or convalescent COVID-19. Specimen: peripheral blood. CDR3 nucleotide sequence: TGTGCCAGCCTGGGGACAGGGTATAATTCACCCCTCCACTTT. As protein: CASLGTGYNSPLHF.